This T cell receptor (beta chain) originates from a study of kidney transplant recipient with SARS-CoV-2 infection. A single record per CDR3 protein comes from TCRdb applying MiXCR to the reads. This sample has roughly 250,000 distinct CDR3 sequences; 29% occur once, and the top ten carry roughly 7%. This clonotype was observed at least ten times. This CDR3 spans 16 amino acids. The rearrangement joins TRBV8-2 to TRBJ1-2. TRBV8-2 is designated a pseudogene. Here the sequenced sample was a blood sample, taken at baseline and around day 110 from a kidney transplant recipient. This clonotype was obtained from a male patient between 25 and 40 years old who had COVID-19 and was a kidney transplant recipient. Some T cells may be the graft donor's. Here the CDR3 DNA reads TGTGGCAGTCCTTGGGTTGATAGCCGAAAGACCTATGGCTACACCTTC. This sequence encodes CGSPWVDSRKTYGYTF.